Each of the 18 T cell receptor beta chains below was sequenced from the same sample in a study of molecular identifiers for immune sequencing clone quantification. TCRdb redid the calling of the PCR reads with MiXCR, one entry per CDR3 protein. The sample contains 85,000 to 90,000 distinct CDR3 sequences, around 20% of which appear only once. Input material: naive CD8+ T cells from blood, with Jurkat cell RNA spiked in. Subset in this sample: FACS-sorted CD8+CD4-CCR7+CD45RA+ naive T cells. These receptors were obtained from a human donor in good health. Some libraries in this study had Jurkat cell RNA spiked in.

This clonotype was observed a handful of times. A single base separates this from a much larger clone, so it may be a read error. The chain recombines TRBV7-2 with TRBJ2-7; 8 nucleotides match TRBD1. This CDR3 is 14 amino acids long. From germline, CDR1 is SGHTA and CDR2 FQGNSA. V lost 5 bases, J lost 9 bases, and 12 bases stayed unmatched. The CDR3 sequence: CASSLSDRGDGQYF. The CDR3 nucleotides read TGTGCCAGCAGCCTTAGCGACAGGGGAGACGGGCAGTACTTC.

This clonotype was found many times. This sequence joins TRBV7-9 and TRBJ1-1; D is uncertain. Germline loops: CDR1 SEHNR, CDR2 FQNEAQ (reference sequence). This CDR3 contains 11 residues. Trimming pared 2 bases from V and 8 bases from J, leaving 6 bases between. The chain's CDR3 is CASSLSPEAFF. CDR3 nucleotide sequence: TGTGCCAGCAGCTTATCGCCGGAAGCTTTCTTT.

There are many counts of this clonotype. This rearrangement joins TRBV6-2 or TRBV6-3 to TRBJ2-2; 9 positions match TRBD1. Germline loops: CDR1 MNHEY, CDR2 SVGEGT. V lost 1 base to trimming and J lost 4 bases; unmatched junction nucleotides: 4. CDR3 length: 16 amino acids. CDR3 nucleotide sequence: TGTGCCAGCAGTTACTTTGGGACAGGGCCCACCGGGGAGCTGTTTTTT. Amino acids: CASSYFGTGPTGELFF.

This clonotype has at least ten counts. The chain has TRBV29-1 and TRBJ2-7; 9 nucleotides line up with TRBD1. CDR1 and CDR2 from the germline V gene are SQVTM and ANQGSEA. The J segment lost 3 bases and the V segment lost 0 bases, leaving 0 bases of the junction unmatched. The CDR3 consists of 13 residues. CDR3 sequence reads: CSVEEDRGYEQYF. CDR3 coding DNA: TGCAGCGTTGAAGAGGACAGGGGCTACGAGCAGTACTTC.

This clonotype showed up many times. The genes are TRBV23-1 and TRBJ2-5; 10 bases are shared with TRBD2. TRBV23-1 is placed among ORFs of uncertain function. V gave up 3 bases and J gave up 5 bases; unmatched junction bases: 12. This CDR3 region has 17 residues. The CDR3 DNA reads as TGCGCCAGCAGTCACCTGTCCGCTAGCGGGAGTGTTGAGACCCAGTACTTC. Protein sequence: CASSHLSASGSVETQYF.

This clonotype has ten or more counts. This CDR3 reads CASRTGWTGGDLNTEAFF. For the CDR3, the DNA is TGTGCCAGTAGGACGGGCTGGACAGGGGGTGACTTGAACACTGAAGCTTTCTTT. The chain is built from TRBV19 and TRBJ1-1; TRBD1 aligns across 10 bases. CDR3 size: 18 residues. V lost 6 bases to trimming and J lost 0 bases; unmatched junction nucleotides: 13. Germline V gene lookup returns CDR1 LNHDA and CDR2 SQIVND (reference sequence).

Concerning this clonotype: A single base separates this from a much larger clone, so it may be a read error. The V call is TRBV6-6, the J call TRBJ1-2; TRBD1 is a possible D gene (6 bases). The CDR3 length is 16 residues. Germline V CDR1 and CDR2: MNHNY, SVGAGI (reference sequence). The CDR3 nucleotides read TGTGCCAGCAGTTACTCTAGCGGGGGCGCGAACTATGGCAACACCTTC. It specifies CASSYSSGGANYGNTF.

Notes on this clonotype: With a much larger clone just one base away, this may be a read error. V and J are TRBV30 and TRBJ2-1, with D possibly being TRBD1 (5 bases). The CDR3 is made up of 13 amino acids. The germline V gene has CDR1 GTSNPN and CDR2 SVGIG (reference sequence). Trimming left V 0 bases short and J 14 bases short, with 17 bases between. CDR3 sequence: CAWSVGRGEKKFF. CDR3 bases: TGTGCCTGGAGTGTAGGAAGGGGCGAAAAGAAGTTCTTC.

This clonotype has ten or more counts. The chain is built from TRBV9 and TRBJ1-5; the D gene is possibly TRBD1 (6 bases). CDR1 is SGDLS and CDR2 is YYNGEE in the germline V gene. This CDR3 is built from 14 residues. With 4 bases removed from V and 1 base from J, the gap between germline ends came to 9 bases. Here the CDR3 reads CASSQRGSNQPQHF. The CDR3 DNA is TGTGCCAGCAGCCAAAGGGGGAGCAATCAGCCCCAGCATTTT. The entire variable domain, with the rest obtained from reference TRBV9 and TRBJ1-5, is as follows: DSGVTQTPKHLITATGQRVTLRCSPRSGDLSVYWYQQSLDQGLQFLIQYYNGEERAKGNILERFSAQQFPDLHSELNLSSLELGDSALYFCASSQRGSNQPQHFGDGTRLSIL.

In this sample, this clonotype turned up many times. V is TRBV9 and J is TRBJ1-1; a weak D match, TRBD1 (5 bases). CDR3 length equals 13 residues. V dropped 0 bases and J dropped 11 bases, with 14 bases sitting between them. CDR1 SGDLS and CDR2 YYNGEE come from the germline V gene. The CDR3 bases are TGTGCCAGCAGCGTAGTTTCGGACACCCGGGCTTTCTTT. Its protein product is CASSVVSDTRAFF. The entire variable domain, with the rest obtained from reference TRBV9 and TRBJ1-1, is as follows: DSGVTQTPKHLITATGQRVTLRCSPRSGDLSVYWYQQSLDQGLQFLIQYYNGEERAKGNILERFSAQQFPDLHSELNLSSLELGDSALYFCASSVVSDTRAFFGQGTRLTVV.

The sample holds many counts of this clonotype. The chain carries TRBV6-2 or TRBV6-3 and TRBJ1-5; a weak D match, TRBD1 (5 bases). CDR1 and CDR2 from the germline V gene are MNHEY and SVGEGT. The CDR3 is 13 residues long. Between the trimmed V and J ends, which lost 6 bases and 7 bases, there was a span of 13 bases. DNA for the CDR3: TGTGCCAGCAGCCAGGGAGGATGGCAGCCCCAGCATTTT. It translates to CASSQGGWQPQHF.

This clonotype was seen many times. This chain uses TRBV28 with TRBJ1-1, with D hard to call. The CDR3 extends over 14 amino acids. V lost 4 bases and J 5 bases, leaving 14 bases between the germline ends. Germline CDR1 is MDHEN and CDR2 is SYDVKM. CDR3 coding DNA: TGTGCCAGCAGTTCCGGGCTGTCGGCGACTGAAGCTTTCTTT. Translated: CASSSGLSATEAFF.

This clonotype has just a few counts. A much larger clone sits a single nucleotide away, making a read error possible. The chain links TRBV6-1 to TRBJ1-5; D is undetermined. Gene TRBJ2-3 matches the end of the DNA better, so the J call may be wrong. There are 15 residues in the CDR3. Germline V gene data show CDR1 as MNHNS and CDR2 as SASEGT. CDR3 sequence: CASSELRSVNQPQYF. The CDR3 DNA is TGTGCCAGCAGTGAACTTCGAAGTGTCAATCAGCCCCAGTATTTT.

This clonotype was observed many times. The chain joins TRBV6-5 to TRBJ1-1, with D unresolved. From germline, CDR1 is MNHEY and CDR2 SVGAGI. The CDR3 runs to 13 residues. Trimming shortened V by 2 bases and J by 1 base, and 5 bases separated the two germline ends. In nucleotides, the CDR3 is TGTGCCAGCAGTTACAAGACGAACACTGAAGCTTTCTTT. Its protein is CASSYKTNTEAFF.

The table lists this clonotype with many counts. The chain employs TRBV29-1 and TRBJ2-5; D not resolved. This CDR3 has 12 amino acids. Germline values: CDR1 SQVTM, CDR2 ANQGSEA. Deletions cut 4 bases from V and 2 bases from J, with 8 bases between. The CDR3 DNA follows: TGCAGCGTTGTTTGGGTACAAGAGACCCAGTACTTC. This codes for CSVVWVQETQYF.

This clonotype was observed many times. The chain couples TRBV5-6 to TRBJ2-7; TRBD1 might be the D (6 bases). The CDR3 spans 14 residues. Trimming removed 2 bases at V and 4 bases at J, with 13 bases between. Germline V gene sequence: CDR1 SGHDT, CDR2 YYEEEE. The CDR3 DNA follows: TGTGCCAGCAGCTTCCCAGGGGCTGGTTACGAGCAGTACTTC. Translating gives CASSFPGAGYEQYF.

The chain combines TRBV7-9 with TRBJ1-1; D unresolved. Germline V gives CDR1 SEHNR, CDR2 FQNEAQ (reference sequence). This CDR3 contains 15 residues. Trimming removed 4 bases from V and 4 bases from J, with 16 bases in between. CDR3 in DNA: TGTGCCAGCAGCTCCAGACAAACTATGAGCACTGAAGCTTTCTTT. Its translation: CASSSRQTMSTEAFF.

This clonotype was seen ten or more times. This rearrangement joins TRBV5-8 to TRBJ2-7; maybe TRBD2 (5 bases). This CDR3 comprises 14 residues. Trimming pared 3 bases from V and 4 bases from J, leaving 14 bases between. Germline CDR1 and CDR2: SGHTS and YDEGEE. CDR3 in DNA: TGTGCCAGCAGCTCCGGGGTACGCTCTTACGAGCAGTACTTC. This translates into CASSSGVRSYEQYF. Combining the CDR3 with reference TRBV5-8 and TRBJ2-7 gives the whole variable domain EAGVTQSPTHLIKTRGQQATLRCSPISGHTSVYWYQQALGLGLQFLLWYDEGEERNRGNFPPRFSGRQFPNYSSELNVNALELEDSALYLCASSSGVRSYEQYFGPGTRLTVT.